The clone carrying this T cell receptor beta chain was detected only once. The sample is drawn from a study of blood T cell repertoires in COVID-19. Study as a whole: The study drew acute and convalescent COVID-19 samples from the United States, Italy and Spain. From T cells, B-cell-depleted T cells, or PBMCs came the material, which was cDNA or gDNA.

In the original analysis: Reference gene primers were amplified, and this amplification served to estimate nucleated cell counts. Generated by immunoSEQ multiplex PCR, the TCRdb table keeps only in-frame clones and is missing some. For V, J and clone size, that table is used; D and trimming come from the DNA. Counted here are approximately 120,000 clones, more than 70% occurring once; the ten biggest clones make up approximately 3%. Followed longitudinally, the Seattle patients had been enrolled during active infection. The germline CDR1 and CDR2 sequences are KGHSH and LQKENI. Trimming removed 3 bases from V and 4 bases from J, with 9 bases in between. CDR3 size: 13 residues.

The chain has TRBV18 and TRBJ2-5; tentative D call: TRBD2 (5 bases). Sequencing input: peripheral blood. The receptor was isolated from a woman older than 75 with COVID-19, enrolled during active disease. CDR3 in DNA: TGTGCCAGCTCACCGAGCGGACGAGAGACCCAGTACTTC. Amino acid sequence: CASSPSGRETQYF.